The entry that follows covers one TCR beta chain sequence. Per the germline V gene, CDR1 is LNHDA and CDR2 is SQIVND (reference sequence). The CDR3 is 15 residues long. The J segment lost 5 bases and the V segment lost 7 bases, leaving 8 bases of the junction unmatched. The data stem from a study of T cell responses to AZD1222 COVID-19 vaccine. Some clones are missing from TCRdb's copy, which holds only in-frame ones; the method was immunoSEQ multiplex PCR. Of 110,000 to 150,000 clones listed, roughly 90% were seen once; the top ten hold about 5.9%. The gene calls are TRBV19 and TRBJ2-1, with 10 bases aligning to TRBD2. The input for sequencing was peripheral blood, taken on day 0 of AZD1222 vaccination. The clonotype originates from an adult in good health. The DNA of the CDR3 is TGTGCCAGTACCGATCTGACTAGCGGGCACAATGAGCAGTTCTTC. Amino acids: CASTDLTSGHNEQFF.